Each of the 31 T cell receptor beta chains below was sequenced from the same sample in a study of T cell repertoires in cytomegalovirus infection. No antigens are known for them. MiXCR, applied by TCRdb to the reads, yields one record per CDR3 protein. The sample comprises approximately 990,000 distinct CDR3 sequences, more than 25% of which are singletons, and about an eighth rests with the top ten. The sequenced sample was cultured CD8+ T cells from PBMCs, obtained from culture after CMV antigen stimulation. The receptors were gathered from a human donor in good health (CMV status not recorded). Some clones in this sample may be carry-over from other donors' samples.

Written as DNA, the CDR3 is TGTGCCAGCAGGGAGAAGGGAACTGAAGCTTTCTTT. Protein sequence: CASREKGTEAFF. This chain connects TRBV7-4 to TRBJ1-1; D unclear. V was pared by 6 bases and J by 5 bases, with 10 bases between. This CDR3 has 12 amino acids. Germline V gives CDR1 SGHVT, CDR2 SQSDAQ.

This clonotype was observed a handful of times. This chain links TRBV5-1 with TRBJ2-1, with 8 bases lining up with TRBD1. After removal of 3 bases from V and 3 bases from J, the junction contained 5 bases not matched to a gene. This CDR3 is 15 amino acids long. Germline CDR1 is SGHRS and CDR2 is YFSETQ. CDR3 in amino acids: CASSWGQDRYNEQFF. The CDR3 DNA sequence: TGCGCCAGCAGCTGGGGACAGGATCGCTACAATGAGCAGTTCTTC.

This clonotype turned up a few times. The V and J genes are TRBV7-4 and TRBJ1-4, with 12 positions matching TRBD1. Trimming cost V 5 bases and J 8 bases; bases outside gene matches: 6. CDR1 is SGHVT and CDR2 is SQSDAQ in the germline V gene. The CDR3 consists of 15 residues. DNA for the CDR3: TGTGCCAGCAGCCAATGGGACAGGGGGCGCGAAAAACTGTTTTTT. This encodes CASSQWDRGREKLFF.

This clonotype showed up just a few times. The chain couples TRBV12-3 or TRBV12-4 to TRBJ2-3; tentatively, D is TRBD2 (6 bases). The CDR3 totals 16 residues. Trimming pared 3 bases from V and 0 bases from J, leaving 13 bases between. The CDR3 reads CASSLEGYSSTDTQYF. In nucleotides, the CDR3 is TGTGCCAGCAGTTTGGAGGGGTACTCGAGCACAGATACGCAGTATTTT.

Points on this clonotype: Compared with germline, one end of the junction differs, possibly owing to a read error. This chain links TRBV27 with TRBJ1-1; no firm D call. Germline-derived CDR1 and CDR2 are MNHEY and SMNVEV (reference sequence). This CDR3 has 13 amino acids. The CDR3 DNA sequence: TGTGTCAGCAGTTTGAGGAAGTGGACTGAAGCTTTCTTT. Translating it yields CVSSLRKWTEAFF.

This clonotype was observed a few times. The chain's CDR3 is CASTEDFPHSSTDTQYF. CDR3 DNA sequence: TGTGCCAGCACCGAGGACTTCCCTCATTCTAGCACAGATACGCAGTATTTT. This chain connects TRBV6-5 to TRBJ2-3, with a weak D call TRBD2 (5 bases). This CDR3 contains 17 residues. With 7 bases removed from V and 0 bases from J, the gap between germline ends came to 20 bases. Germline V gives CDR1 MNHEY, CDR2 SVGAGI.

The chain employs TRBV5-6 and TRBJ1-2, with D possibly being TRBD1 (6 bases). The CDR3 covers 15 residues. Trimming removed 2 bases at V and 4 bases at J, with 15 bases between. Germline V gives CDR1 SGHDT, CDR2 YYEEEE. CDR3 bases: TGTGCCAGCAGCTTATCGGGGGCTAAGCTCTATGGCTACACCTTC. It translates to CASSLSGAKLYGYTF. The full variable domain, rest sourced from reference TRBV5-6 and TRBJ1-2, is DAGVTQSPTHLIKTRGQQVTLRCSPKSGHDTVSWYQQALGQGPQFIFQYYEEEERQRGNFPDRFSGHQFPNYSSELNVNALLLGDSALYLCASSLSGAKLYGYTFGSGTRLTVV.

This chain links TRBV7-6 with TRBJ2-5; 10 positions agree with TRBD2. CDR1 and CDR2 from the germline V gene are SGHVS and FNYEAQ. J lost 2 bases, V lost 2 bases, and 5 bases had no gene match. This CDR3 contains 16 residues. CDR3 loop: CASSLLGSGGQETQYF. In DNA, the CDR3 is TGTGCCAGCAGCTTACTAGGTAGCGGGGGGCAAGAGACCCAGTACTTC.

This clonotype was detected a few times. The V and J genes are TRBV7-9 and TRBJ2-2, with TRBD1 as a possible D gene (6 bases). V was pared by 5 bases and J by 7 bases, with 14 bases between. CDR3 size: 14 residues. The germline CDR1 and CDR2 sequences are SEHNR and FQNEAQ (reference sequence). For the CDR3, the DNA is TGTGCCAGCAGCACTTCAGGGGCGATCGGGGAGCTGTTTTTT. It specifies CASSTSGAIGELFF.

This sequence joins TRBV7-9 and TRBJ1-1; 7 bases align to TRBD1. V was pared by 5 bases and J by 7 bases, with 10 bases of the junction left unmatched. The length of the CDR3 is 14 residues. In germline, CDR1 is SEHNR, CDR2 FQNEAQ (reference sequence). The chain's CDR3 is CASSLGQAGHEAFF. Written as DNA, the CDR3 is TGTGCCAGCAGCCTCGGACAGGCCGGGCATGAAGCTTTCTTT.

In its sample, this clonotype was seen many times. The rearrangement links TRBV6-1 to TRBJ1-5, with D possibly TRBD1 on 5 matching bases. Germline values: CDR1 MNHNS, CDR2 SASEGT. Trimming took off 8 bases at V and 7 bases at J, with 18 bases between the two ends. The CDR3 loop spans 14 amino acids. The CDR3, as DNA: TGTGCCAGCTGGCCAAGGGGTTTACAGCAGCCCCAGCATTTT. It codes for CASWPRGLQQPQHF.

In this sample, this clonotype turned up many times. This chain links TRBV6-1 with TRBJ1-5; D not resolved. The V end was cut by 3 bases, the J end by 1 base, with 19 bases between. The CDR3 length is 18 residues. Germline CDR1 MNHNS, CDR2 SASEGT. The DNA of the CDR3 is TGTGCCAGCAGTGATCGGAGGGTGTCCCAGATGAGCAATCAGCCCCAGCATTTT. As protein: CASSDRRVSQMSNQPQHF.

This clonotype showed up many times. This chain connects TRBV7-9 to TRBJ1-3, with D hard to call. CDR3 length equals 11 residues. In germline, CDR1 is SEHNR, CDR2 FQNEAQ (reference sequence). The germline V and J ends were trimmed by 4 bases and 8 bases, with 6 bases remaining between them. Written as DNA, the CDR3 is TGTGCCAGCAGCTACGGGGACACCATATATTTT. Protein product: CASSYGDTIYF. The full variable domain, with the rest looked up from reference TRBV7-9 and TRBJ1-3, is DTGVSQNPRHKITKRGQNVTFRCDPISEHNRLYWYRQTLGQGPEFLTYFQNEAQLEKSRLLSDRFSAERPKGSFSTLEIQRTEQGDSAMYLCASSYGDTIYFGEGSWLTVV.

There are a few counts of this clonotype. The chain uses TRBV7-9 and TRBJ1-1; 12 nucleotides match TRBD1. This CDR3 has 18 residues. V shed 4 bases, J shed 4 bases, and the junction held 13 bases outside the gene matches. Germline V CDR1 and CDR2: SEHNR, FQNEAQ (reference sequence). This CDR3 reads CASSSWGDRGPLGTEAFF. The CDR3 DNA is TGTGCCAGCAGCTCCTGGGGGGACAGGGGGCCGTTGGGCACTGAAGCTTTCTTT.

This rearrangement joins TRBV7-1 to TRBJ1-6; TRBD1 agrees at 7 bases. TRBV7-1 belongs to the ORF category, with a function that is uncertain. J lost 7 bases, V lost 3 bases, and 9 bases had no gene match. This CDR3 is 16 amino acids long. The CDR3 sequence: CASSSSYRGQNSPLHF. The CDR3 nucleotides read TGTGCCAGCAGCTCCTCATACCGGGGACAGAATTCACCCCTCCACTTT.

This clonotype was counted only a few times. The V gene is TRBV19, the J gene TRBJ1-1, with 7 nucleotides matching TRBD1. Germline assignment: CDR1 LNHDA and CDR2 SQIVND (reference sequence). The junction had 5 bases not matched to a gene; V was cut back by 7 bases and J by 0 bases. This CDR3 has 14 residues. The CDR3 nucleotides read TGTGCCAGTAACTCCGACAGGGTGAACACTGAAGCTTTCTTT. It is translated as CASNSDRVNTEAFF.

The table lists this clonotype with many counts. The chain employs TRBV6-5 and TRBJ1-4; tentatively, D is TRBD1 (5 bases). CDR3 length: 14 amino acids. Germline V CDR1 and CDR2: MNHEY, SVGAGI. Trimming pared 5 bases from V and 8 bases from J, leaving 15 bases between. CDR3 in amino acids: CASSRQGFGEKLFF. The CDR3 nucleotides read TGTGCCAGCAGTCGTCAGGGCTTTGGCGAAAAACTGTTTTTT.

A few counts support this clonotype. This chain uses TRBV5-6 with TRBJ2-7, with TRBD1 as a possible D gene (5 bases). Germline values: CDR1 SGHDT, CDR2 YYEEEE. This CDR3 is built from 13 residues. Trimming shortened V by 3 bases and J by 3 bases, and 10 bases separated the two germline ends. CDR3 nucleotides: TGTGCCAGCAGCTCGCGACAGAACTACGAGCAGTACGTC. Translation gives CASSSRQNYEQYV.

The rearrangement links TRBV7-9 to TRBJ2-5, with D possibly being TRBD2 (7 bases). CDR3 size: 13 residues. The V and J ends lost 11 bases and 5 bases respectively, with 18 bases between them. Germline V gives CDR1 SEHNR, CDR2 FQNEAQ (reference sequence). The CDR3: CAGKMGGRETQYF. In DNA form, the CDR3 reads TGTGCCGGAAAGATGGGGGGGCGTGAGACCCAGTACTTC. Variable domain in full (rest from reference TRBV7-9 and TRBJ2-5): DTGVSQNPRHKITKRGQNVTFRCDPISEHNRLYWYRQTLGQGPEFLTYFQNEAQLEKSRLLSDRFSAERPKGSFSTLEIQRTEQGDSAMYLCAGKMGGRETQYFGPGTRLLVL.

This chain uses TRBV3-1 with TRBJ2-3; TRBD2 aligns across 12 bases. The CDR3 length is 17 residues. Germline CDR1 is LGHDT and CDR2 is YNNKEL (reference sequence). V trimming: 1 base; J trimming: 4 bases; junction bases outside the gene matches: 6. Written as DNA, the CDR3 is TGTGCCAGCAGCCAAGGTATGACTAGCGGGGGAGCAGATACGCAGTATTTT. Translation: CASSQGMTSGGADTQYF.

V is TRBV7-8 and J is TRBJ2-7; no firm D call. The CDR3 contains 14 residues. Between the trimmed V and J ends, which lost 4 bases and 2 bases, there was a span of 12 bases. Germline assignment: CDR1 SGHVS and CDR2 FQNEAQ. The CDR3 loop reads CASSYPASPYEQYF. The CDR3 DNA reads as TGTGCCAGCAGCTATCCAGCGTCACCCTACGAGCAGTACTTC.

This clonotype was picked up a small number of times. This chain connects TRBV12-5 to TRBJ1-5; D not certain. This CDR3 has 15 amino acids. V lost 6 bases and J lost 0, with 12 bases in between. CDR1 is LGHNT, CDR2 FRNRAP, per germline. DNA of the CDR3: TGTGCTAGTGGGGAGAACTCTTTTAGCAATCAGCCCCAGCATTTT. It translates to CASGENSFSNQPQHF.

The CDR3 bases are TGTGCCAGCAGCTTGACAGTGACCTACGAGCAGTACTTC. This codes for CASSLTVTYEQYF. The rearrangement joins TRBV7-9 to TRBJ2-7; D is perhaps TRBD1 (5 bases). Trimming removed 3 bases from V and 2 bases from J, with 8 bases in between. CDR3 length equals 13 residues. From germline, CDR1 is SEHNR and CDR2 FQNEAQ (reference sequence).

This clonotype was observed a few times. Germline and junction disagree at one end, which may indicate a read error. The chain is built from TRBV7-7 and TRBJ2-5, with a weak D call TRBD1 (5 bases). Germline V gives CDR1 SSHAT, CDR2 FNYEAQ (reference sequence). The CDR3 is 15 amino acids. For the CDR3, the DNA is TGTGCTAGCAGCACCTCGACAGTACCGCAAGAGACCCAGTACTTC. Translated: CASSTSTVPQETQYF.

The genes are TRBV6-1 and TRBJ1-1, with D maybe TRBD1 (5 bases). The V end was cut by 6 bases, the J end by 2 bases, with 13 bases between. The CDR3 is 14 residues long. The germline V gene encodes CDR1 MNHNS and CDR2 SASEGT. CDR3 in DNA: TGTGCCAGCAGGATCGACGGGGGAAACACTGAAGCTTTCTTT. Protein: CASRIDGGNTEAFF.

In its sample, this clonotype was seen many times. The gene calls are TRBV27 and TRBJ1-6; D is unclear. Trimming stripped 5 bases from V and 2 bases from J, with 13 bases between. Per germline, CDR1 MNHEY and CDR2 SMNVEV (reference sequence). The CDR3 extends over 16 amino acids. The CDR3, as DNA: TGTGCCAGCAGTGGCCAGTTCATCCCCTATAATTCACCCCTCCACTTT. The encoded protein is CASSGQFIPYNSPLHF.

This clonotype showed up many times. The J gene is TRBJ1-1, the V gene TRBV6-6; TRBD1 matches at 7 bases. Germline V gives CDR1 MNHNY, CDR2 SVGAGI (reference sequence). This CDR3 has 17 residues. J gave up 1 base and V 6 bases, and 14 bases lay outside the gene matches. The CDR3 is CASSLGTVAARNTEAFF. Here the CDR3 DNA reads TGTGCCAGCAGCCTCGGGACAGTAGCCGCGCGGAACACTGAAGCTTTCTTT.

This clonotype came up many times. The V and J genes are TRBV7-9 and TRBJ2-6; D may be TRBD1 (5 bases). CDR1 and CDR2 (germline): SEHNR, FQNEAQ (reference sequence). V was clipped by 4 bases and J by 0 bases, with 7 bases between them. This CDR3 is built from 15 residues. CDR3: CASSYDSSGANVLTF. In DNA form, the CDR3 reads TGTGCCAGCAGCTACGACAGCTCTGGGGCCAACGTCCTGACTTTC.

Here the CDR3 DNA reads TGTGCCAGCATGGGGGCTGGGGCCAACGTCCTGACTTTC. It specifies CASMGAGANVLTF. The genes are TRBV27 and TRBJ2-6; D may match TRBD1 or TRBD2 (5 bases each). This CDR3 spans 13 amino acids. Germline V gene sequence: CDR1 MNHEY, CDR2 SMNVEV (reference sequence). V lost 7 bases and J lost 2, with 6 bases in between.

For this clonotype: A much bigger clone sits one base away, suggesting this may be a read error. Here the CDR3 reads CASSYSEVVPYNEQFF. The CDR3 nucleotides are TGTGCCAGCAGTTACTCAGAAGTCGTCCCCTACAATGAGCAGTTCTTC. The chain joins TRBV6-5 to TRBJ2-1; D remains unclear. V was pared by 0 bases and J by 2 bases, with 11 bases between. CDR1 and CDR2 (germline): MNHEY, SVGAGI. The CDR3 sequence is 16 residues long.

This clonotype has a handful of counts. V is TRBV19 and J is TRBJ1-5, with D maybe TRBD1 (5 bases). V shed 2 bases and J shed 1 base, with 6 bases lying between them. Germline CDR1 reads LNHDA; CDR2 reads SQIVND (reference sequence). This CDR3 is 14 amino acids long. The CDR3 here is CASSIWGSNQPQHF. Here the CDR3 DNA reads TGTGCCAGTAGTATATGGGGGAGCAATCAGCCCCAGCATTTT.